This is a list of T cell receptor beta chains from one sample in a study of blood T cell repertoires in COVID-19. Assay: immunoSEQ multiplex PCR; the TCRdb copy retains only in-frame clones and omits some. The table includes more than 100,000 clones, 70% to 85% detected once. The sample taken for sequencing was peripheral blood. These receptors were taken from an older woman with acute or convalescent COVID-19. CDR3s include the opening cysteine and the closing phenylalanine or tryptophan. Each record gives: D gene, clone size, V gene, J gene, CDR3 DNA, CDR3 protein. The D gene is left open where the match is weak. Rows may omit the clone size; those that give it use once, few, many or a size class.

D: .; size: .; V: TRBV9; J: TRBJ2-5; DNA: TGTGCCAGCAGCATTCACGGTGCCCAAGAGACCCAGTACTTC; CDR3: CASSIHGAQETQYF
D: TRBD1; size: .; V: TRBV11-2; J: TRBJ1-3; DNA: TGTGCCAGCAGCTCGGAAAAACTCAGGGGGCACGGAAACACCATATATTTT; CDR3: CASSSEKLRGHGNTIYF
D: TRBD1; size: .; V: TRBV7-8; J: TRBJ1-2; DNA: TGTGCCAGCAGCCCTGGTCTGACAGGGGGCATAGGAGGCTACACCTTC; CDR3: CASSPGLTGGIGGYTF
D: .; size: .; V: TRBV4-2; J: TRBJ1-1; DNA: TGTGCCAGCAGCCAAGAGAGGGGGTTGGGAGCTTTCTTT; CDR3: CASSQERGLGAFF
D: .; size: .; V: TRBV11-2; J: TRBJ1-2; DNA: TGTGCCAGCAGCTCTACACGGAGAGCTAACTATGGCTACACCTTC; CDR3: CASSSTRRANYGYTF
D: .; size: .; V: TRBV30; J: TRBJ1-4; DNA: TGTGCCTGGAGTGAGACTCCCCCAAAACTGTTTTTT; CDR3: CAWSETPPKLFF
D: TRBD2; size: .; V: TRBV6-2/TRBV6-3; J: TRBJ2-4; DNA: TGTGCCAGCAGTTTCACGGCGGGGGTGGGCATTCAGTACTTC; CDR3: CASSFTAGVGIQYF
D: .; size: few; V: TRBV5-1; J: TRBJ1-1; DNA: TGCGCCAGCAGCTTGTCTGGGGCCTTGAACACTGAAGCTTTCTTT; CDR3: CASSLSGALNTEAFF
D: TRBD1; size: .; V: TRBV6-5; J: TRBJ2-6; DNA: TGTGCCAGCACCAGGGGGCCAGGGGCCAACGTCCTGACTTTC; CDR3: CASTRGPGANVLTF
D: .; size: few; V: TRBV7-2; J: TRBJ1-1; DNA: TGTGCCAGCAGCCTTGGACAGTTCCAGAACACTGAAGCTTTCTTT; CDR3: CASSLGQFQNTEAFF
D: TRBD1; size: .; V: TRBV18; J: TRBJ2-1; DNA: TGTGCCAGCTCACCAGCTGCAGGGGGCTATGAGCAGTTCTTC; CDR3: CASSPAAGGYEQFF
D: TRBD1; size: .; V: TRBV20-1; J: TRBJ1-4; DNA: TGCAGTGCTAGTCTGACAGGGGGTGGGGAAAAACTGTTTTTT; CDR3: CSASLTGGGEKLFF
D: .; size: .; V: TRBV5-5; J: TRBJ2-5; DNA: TGTGCCAGCAGCTTGGTTCAGTTTCAAGAGACCCAGTACTTC; CDR3: CASSLVQFQETQYF
D: TRBD1; size: .; V: TRBV11-3; J: TRBJ2-1; DNA: TGTGCCAGCAGCTTTACAGGGGGATCCTACAATGAGCAGTTCTTC; CDR3: CASSFTGGSYNEQFF
D: TRBD1; size: .; V: TRBV6-4; J: TRBJ1-5; DNA: TGTGCCAGCAGTGACCCGTCCGGGACAGGGTCCAATCAGCCCCAGCATTTT; CDR3: CASSDPSGTGSNQPQHF
D: TRBD1; size: .; V: TRBV6-5; J: TRBJ1-6; DNA: TGTGCCAGCAGTTACCTTTTGACAGGGGGTAATTCACCCCTCCACTTT; CDR3: CASSYLLTGGNSPLHF
D: TRBD2; size: .; V: TRBV4-3; J: TRBJ2-7; DNA: TGCGCCAGCAGCCAAGCCACGGCGGGGGGCTACGAGCAGTACTTC; CDR3: CASSQATAGGYEQYF
D: .; size: .; V: TRBV19; J: TRBJ2-3; DNA: TGTGCCAGCCAAACCGGCGGGGCCGGAGATACGCAGTATTTT; CDR3: CASQTGGAGDTQYF
D: TRBD2; size: .; V: TRBV11-1; J: TRBJ2-1; DNA: TGTGCCAGCAGCGACGGACTAGCGGGTGCCAATGAGCAGTTCTTC; CDR3: CASSDGLAGANEQFF
D: TRBD1; size: .; V: TRBV7-2; J: TRBJ1-6; DNA: TGTGCCAGCAGCCCTAGACAGGGAAATTCACCCCTCCACTTT; CDR3: CASSPRQGNSPLHF
D: TRBD2; size: few; V: TRBV5-1; J: TRBJ2-1; DNA: TGCGCCAGCAGCTTGACTAGCGGGGGGAATGAGCAGTTCTTC; CDR3: CASSLTSGGNEQFF
D: .; size: .; V: TRBV12-3/TRBV12-4; J: TRBJ1-2; DNA: TGTGCCAGCAGCCCCACTGCAACCTATGGCTACACCTTC; CDR3: CASSPTATYGYTF
D: TRBD1; size: .; V: TRBV27; J: TRBJ1-2; DNA: TGTGCCAGCAGTTTACGGACAGGAACTAACTATGGCTACACCTTC; CDR3: CASSLRTGTNYGYTF
D: .; size: .; V: TRBV2; J: TRBJ1-2; DNA: TGTGCCAGCAGTCGACAAGGCTACACCTTC; CDR3: CASSRQGYTF
D: TRBD2; size: .; V: TRBV10-1; J: TRBJ2-7; DNA: TGCGCCAGCACTTGTCTAGCGGGGGGGCGATTATACGAGCAGTACTTC; CDR3: CASTCLAGGRLYEQYF
D: .; size: .; V: TRBV19; J: TRBJ2-3; DNA: TGTGCCAGTAGTGGAGGGGGCAACACAGATACGCAGTATTTT; CDR3: CASSGGGNTDTQYF
D: TRBD2; size: .; V: TRBV10-1; J: TRBJ2-1; DNA: TGCGCCAGCAGTGATAAGGGTCGAGGCGGGGGGGCGACTGAGCAGTTCTTC; CDR3: CASSDKGRGGGATEQFF
D: .; size: .; V: TRBV6-5; J: TRBJ1-4; DNA: TGTGCCAGCAGTTACTCGTACGGAGCAACTAATGAAAAACTGTTTTTT; CDR3: CASSYSYGATNEKLFF
D: .; size: once; V: TRBV2; J: TRBJ1-3; DNA: TGTGCCAGCAGTGAGTCAGGAATTGGAAACACCATATATTTT; CDR3: CASSESGIGNTIYF
D: .; size: few; V: TRBV24-1; J: TRBJ1-2; DNA: TGTGCCACCAGTAACCACAGGGTAAACTATGGCTACACCTTC; CDR3: CATSNHRVNYGYTF
D: TRBD1; size: few; V: TRBV2; J: TRBJ1-5; DNA: TGTGCCAGCAGCGTGGGACAGGGTAGCAATCAGCCCCAGCATTTT; CDR3: CASSVGQGSNQPQHF
D: .; size: .; V: TRBV5-1; J: TRBJ1-2; DNA: TGCGCCAGCAGCCCACCTAGAGACAGGTTCGATGGCTACACCTTC; CDR3: CASSPPRDRFDGYTF
D: TRBD2; size: .; V: TRBV5-4; J: TRBJ2-2; DNA: TGTGCCAGCAGCAAAGGGACTAGTTGGGTAACCGGGGAGCTGTTTTTT; CDR3: CASSKGTSWVTGELFF
D: TRBD2; size: .; V: TRBV4-2; J: TRBJ2-2; DNA: TGTGCCAGCAGCCAAGATATAGCGGGGTCCGGGGAGCTGTTTTTT; CDR3: CASSQDIAGSGELFF
D: .; size: .; V: TRBV12-3/TRBV12-4; J: TRBJ1-2; DNA: TGTGCCAGCGCCGCGGGGAACTATGGCTACACCTTC; CDR3: CASAAGNYGYTF
D: TRBD2; size: .; V: TRBV24-1; J: TRBJ2-1; DNA: TGTGCCACCAGTGATTCCCCGGGGGTGGGACTAGCGGGCCTCTACAATGAGCAGTTCTTC; CDR3: CATSDSPGVGLAGLYNEQFF
D: TRBD2; size: .; V: TRBV2; J: TRBJ2-3; DNA: TGTGCCAGCAGTCGAGCGGGGGGGCCTGGGGATACGCAGTATTTT; CDR3: CASSRAGGPGDTQYF
D: .; size: .; V: TRBV7-2; J: TRBJ2-3; DNA: TGTGCCAGCAGCTTGGTGGGGGAGGTTACAGATACGCAGTATTTT; CDR3: CASSLVGEVTDTQYF
D: .; size: .; V: TRBV5-1; J: TRBJ1-3; DNA: TGCGCCAGCAGCCCCTCGACGGGGTCGGGCTCTGGAAACACCATATATTTT; CDR3: CASSPSTGSGSGNTIYF
D: TRBD1; size: .; V: TRBV19; J: TRBJ1-1; DNA: TGTGCCAGTCCGCTTGACAGGGGGCGTCGTGAGGACACTGAAGCTTTCTTT; CDR3: CASPLDRGRREDTEAFF
D: TRBD1; size: few; V: TRBV6-2/TRBV6-3; J: TRBJ1-1; DNA: TGTGCCAGCAGTGGGGACAGGGGGACTGAAGCTTTCTTT; CDR3: CASSGDRGTEAFF
D: TRBD1; size: .; V: TRBV24-1; J: TRBJ2-1; DNA: TGTGCCACCAGTCAGACAGGGCGGAATGAGCAGTTCTTC; CDR3: CATSQTGRNEQFF
D: .; size: .; V: TRBV15; J: TRBJ2-3; DNA: TGTGCCACCAGCAGCACCGGGACTAGCACAGATACGCAGTATTTT; CDR3: CATSSTGTSTDTQYF
D: TRBD1; size: .; V: TRBV12-5; J: TRBJ1-5; DNA: TGTGCTAGCGGAACAGGGGGGAATCAGCCCCAGCATTTT; CDR3: CASGTGGNQPQHF
D: .; size: .; V: TRBV6-5; J: TRBJ1-3; DNA: TGTGCCAGCAGTTACTCGGGCAGCTCTGGAAACACCATATATTTT; CDR3: CASSYSGSSGNTIYF
D: .; size: once; V: TRBV19; J: TRBJ2-5; DNA: TGTGCCAGTAGTATCAGCAACAGGGCCCCCCAAGAGACCCAGTACTTC; CDR3: CASSISNRAPQETQYF
D: .; size: .; V: TRBV4-2; J: TRBJ1-1; DNA: TGTGCCAGCAGCCAAGACCCCCAGGGAATTACTGAAGCTTTCTTT; CDR3: CASSQDPQGITEAFF
D: .; size: few; V: TRBV11-2; J: TRBJ1-1; DNA: TGTGCCAGCAGCTTAGATCCGGGTGGTACTGAAGCTTTCTTT; CDR3: CASSLDPGGTEAFF
D: .; size: few; V: TRBV11-2; J: TRBJ2-1; DNA: TGTGCCAGCAGCCGAAACTTAGGTCGCAGGGAGGTTGAGCAGTTCTTC; CDR3: CASSRNLGRREVEQFF
D: .; size: .; V: TRBV19; J: TRBJ2-2; DNA: TGTGCCAGTAGTAACACAGTGAACACCGGGGAGCTGTTTTTT; CDR3: CASSNTVNTGELFF
D: TRBD1; size: .; V: TRBV7-9; J: TRBJ2-1; DNA: TGTGCCAGCAGCTTAGGGACAGGGGCGCTCAATGAGCAGTTCTTC; CDR3: CASSLGTGALNEQFF
D: TRBD2; size: .; V: TRBV9; J: TRBJ2-5; DNA: TGTGCCAGCAGCCGAAACCGACTAGCGGGGAAAGAGACCCAGTACTTC; CDR3: CASSRNRLAGKETQYF
D: .; size: few; V: TRBV5-1; J: TRBJ2-3; DNA: TGCGCCAGCGCAACAATCTTCACAGATACGCAGTATTTT; CDR3: CASATIFTDTQYF
D: TRBD1; size: .; V: TRBV6-2/TRBV6-3; J: TRBJ1-1; DNA: TGTGCCAGCAGTATGACAGGGGGAAGAACTGAAGCTTTCTTT; CDR3: CASSMTGGRTEAFF
D: .; size: .; V: TRBV11-2; J: TRBJ1-2; DNA: TGTGCCAGCAGCTTAGACTGGGCGCAGGGGCCGCTCTCATCTAACTATGGCTACACCTTC; CDR3: CASSLDWAQGPLSSNYGYTF